What follows are 9 T cell receptor beta chains derived from one specimen sequenced in a study of CD8 T cells in Susac syndrome. Random-hexamer reverse transcription was applied to 0.5 to 1 ug RNA. TCRdb itself ran the immunoSEQ multiplex PCR reads through MiXCR, one entry per CDR3 protein. The data contain a few hundred thousand distinct CDR3 sequences, about 92% of them seen just once; the ten biggest clones take up approximately 0.065%. The sample consisted of CD4+ T cells from PBMCs. The receptors were gathered from a human donor with multiple sclerosis.

The CDR3 region has the DNA TGCGCCAGCAGTCAATGGCTAGCGGGAGCCTACGAGCAGTACTTC. Translation gives CASSQWLAGAYEQYF. The rearrangement links TRBV23-1 to TRBJ2-7; 10 bases align to TRBD2. TRBV23-1 qualifies as an ORF whose function is uncertain. This CDR3 spans 15 amino acids. The J segment lost 2 bases and the V segment lost 1 base, leaving 2 bases of the junction unmatched.

CDR3 protein: CASSEGDRGITGANVLTF. As DNA, the CDR3 is TGTGCCAGCTCGGAGGGGGACAGGGGCATAACTGGGGCCAACGTCCTGACTTTC. This chain uses TRBV6-1 with TRBJ2-6, with 10 bases matching TRBD1. V trimming: 8 bases; J trimming: 2 bases; junction bases outside the gene matches: 12. Germline V gene data show CDR1 as MNHNS and CDR2 as SASEGT. This CDR3 spans 18 amino acids.

V usage is TRBV23-1 and J usage is TRBJ2-7, with 11 bases matching TRBD2. TRBV23-1 is treated as an ORF (open reading frame) with a function not yet certain. CDR3 size: 22 residues. Trimming removed 3 bases from V and 6 bases from J; junction bases left unmatched: 28. The DNA of the CDR3 is TGCGCCAGCAGTCAGCACAGCCTACCGACAGTATCCTTTAGCGGGAGGGCTATCGAGCAGTACTTC. Translating it yields CASSQHSLPTVSFSGRAIEQYF.

V is TRBV20-1 and J is TRBJ2-1; D not resolved. Per the germline V gene, CDR1 is DFQATT and CDR2 is SNEGSKA (reference sequence). V lost 3 bases, J lost 5 bases, and 20 bases lay in between. There are 16 residues in the CDR3. The CDR3 sequence is CSASQPMVRVDNEQFF. CDR3 DNA: TGCAGTGCTAGCCAGCCTATGGTTCGAGTGGACAATGAGCAGTTCTTC.

V usage is TRBV4-1 and J usage is TRBJ1-1, with D possibly being TRBD1 (6 bases). V dropped 4 bases and J dropped 5 bases, with 17 bases sitting between them. Per the germline V gene, CDR1 is MGHRA and CDR2 is YSYEKL. CDR3 size: 15 residues. The CDR3 spells CASSLREGGGTEAFF. CDR3 in DNA: TGCGCCAGCAGCCTCCGCGAAGGAGGGGGAACTGAAGCTTTCTTT.

CDR3 region: CASSPLRNEQFF. Written as DNA, the CDR3 is TGTGCCAGCAGCCCTCTCCGCAATGAGCAGTTCTTC. V and J are TRBV12-3 or TRBV12-4 and TRBJ2-1; D gene unclear. The CDR3 extends over 12 amino acids. V lost 6 bases to trimming and J lost 6 bases, with 9 bases between them.

The chain is built from TRBV5-6 and TRBJ1-6; D gene unclear. Trimming took off 3 bases at V and 12 bases at J, with 19 bases between the two ends. The CDR3 runs to 15 residues. Germline values: CDR1 SGHDT, CDR2 YYEEEE. CDR3 sequence: CASSSDGFEIQPLHF. CDR3 DNA sequence: TGTGCCAGCAGCTCGGACGGATTTGAAATACAACCCCTCCACTTT.

The chain combines TRBV3-1 with TRBJ2-1; the match to TRBD2 covers 10 bases. The CDR3 runs to 16 residues. The J segment lost 12 bases and the V segment lost 4 bases, leaving 15 bases of the junction unmatched. Germline V gene data show CDR1 as LGHDT and CDR2 as YNNKEL (reference sequence). The CDR3 is CASSRNLGELAGRQFF. For the CDR3, the DNA is TGTGCCAGCAGCCGAAATCTAGGAGAACTAGCGGGAAGGCAGTTCTTC.

This clonotype was detected only once. This chain joins TRBV27 and TRBJ1-3; perhaps TRBD1 as D (5 bases). CDR3 length: 15 amino acids. CDR1 is MNHEY, CDR2 SMNVEV, per germline (reference sequence). The V gene lost 5 bases and the J gene lost 2 bases, with 13 bases spanning the gap. The CDR3 sequence: CASSPLGVAGNTIYF. CDR3 DNA sequence: TGTGCCAGCAGTCCTTTGGGGGTGGCTGGAAACACCATATATTTT.